The T cell receptor (beta chain) described here comes from a study of T cell responses to AZD1222 COVID-19 vaccine. Study-wide context: Pooled samples include second doses given at about 4 or 12 weeks. Study findings and constraints: An increase in Spike-specific TCR breadth and depth was observed after two AZD1222 doses.

To note about this clone: The antigen remains undetermined.

TCRdb's copy holds only in-frame clones and misses some; the assay was immunoSEQ multiplex PCR. The sample records 67,000 or so clones, 84% being singletons. This clonotype was sampled from an adult in good health. The sample consisted of peripheral blood, taken on day 0 of AZD1222 vaccination.

The CDR3 reads CASSNSAYYNSPLHF. The CDR3 nucleotides are TGTGCCAGCAGCAACTCAGCTTACTATAATTCACCCCTCCACTTT. This chain uses TRBV6-5 with TRBJ1-6; D not certain. The V end was cut by 6 bases, the J end by 3 bases, with 12 bases between. Germline V gene lookup returns CDR1 MNHEY and CDR2 SVGAGI. This CDR3 is 15 amino acids long.